Shown below are 7 T cell receptor beta chains from a single sample sequenced in a study of T cell responses to AZD1222 COVID-19 vaccine. Method: immunoSEQ multiplex PCR; TCRdb's copy keeps in-frame clones and lacks some. The sample shows around 19,000 clones, roughly 89% of them seen only once. Sequencing used peripheral blood, obtained 28 days after the second AZD1222 dose. The receptors were sampled from an adult who received the AZD1222 COVID-19 vaccine.

This chain uses TRBV19 with TRBJ1-1; 9 bases map to TRBD1. The length of the CDR3 is 14 residues. Germline CDR1 is LNHDA and CDR2 is SQIVND (reference sequence). The junction had 13 bases not matched to a gene; V was cut back by 7 bases and J by 10 bases. CDR3 nucleotides: TGTGCCAGTATCTATACAGGGGGCAGTGGTAGAGCTTTCTTT. Residues: CASIYTGGSGRAFF.

J is TRBJ2-7 and V is TRBV1; the table's TRBD1 call for D was not verified on the DNA. TRBV1 is a recognized pseudogene. The CDR3 sequence is 13 residues long. For the CDR3, the DNA is TGCACCAGCAGCCACGGTCAGGTTGGGGAGCAGTACGTC. Its translation: CTSSHGQVGEQYV.

The chain uses TRBV27 and TRBJ2-5; D perhaps matches TRBD1 (6 bases). The germline V and J ends were trimmed by 8 bases and 5 bases, with 15 bases remaining between them. This CDR3 has 13 residues. Germline V gives CDR1 MNHEY, CDR2 SMNVEV (reference sequence). The CDR3 reads CASGQGRGETQYF. The DNA of the CDR3 is TGTGCCAGCGGCCAGGGGAGAGGGGAGACCCAGTACTTC.

The chain uses TRBV10-3 and TRBJ1-1; D ambiguous. The V gene lost 11 bases and the J gene lost 0 bases, with 10 bases spanning the gap. Germline-derived CDR1 and CDR2 are ENHRY and SYGVKD. The CDR3 contains 12 residues. The CDR3 DNA follows: TGTGCCGCCTTAGGCCTGAACACTGAAGCTTTCTTT. Translating gives CAALGLNTEAFF.

This sequence joins TRBV9 and TRBJ2-5; D might be TRBD1 or TRBD2, each matching 5 bases. The germline CDR1 and CDR2 sequences are SGDLS and YYNGEE. The CDR3 totals 12 residues. The ends were cut back, 4 bases at V and 5 bases at J, with 9 bases in the middle. CDR3 amino acids: CASSLAGETQYF. Here the CDR3 DNA reads TGTGCCAGCAGCCTAGCAGGGGAGACCCAGTACTTC.

This clone was recorded once. The rearrangement uses TRBV2 and TRBJ1-6; D remains ambiguous. CDR3 size: 13 residues. The V and J ends lost 5 bases and 9 bases respectively, with 11 bases between them. Germline CDR1 SNHLY, CDR2 FYNNEI. The CDR3 coding sequence is TGTGCCAGCAGTAGGGAAGTAGGTTCACCCCTCCACTTT. Protein: CASSREVGSPLHF. Combining the CDR3 with reference TRBV2 and TRBJ1-6 gives the whole variable domain EPEVTQTPSHQVTQMGQEVILRCVPISNHLYFYWYRQILGQKVEFLVSFYNNEISEKSEIFDDQFSVERPDGSNFTLKIRSTKLEDSAMYFCASSREVGSPLHFGNGTRLTVT.

The chain employs TRBV27 and TRBJ2-3, with D tentatively TRBD1 or TRBD2 (5 bases each). V gave up 3 bases and J gave up 0 bases, with 10 bases separating them. The V gene's germline CDR1 is MNHEY and CDR2 SMNVEV (reference sequence). CDR3 size: 15 residues. This CDR3 reads CASSFSRGSTDTQYF. The CDR3 DNA reads TGTGCCAGCAGTTTCTCCCGGGGCAGCACAGATACGCAGTATTTT.